Below, 20 T cell receptor beta chains from the same sample are listed, as sequenced in a study of cytomegalovirus exposure and HLA in healthy donors. Vbeta (60) and Jbeta (13) primers were used in the PCR. Some clones are missing from TCRdb's copy, which holds only in-frame ones; the method was immunoSEQ multiplex PCR. Of roughly 180,000 clones listed, approximately 88% are singletons. Sequencing was performed on PBMCs. Receptor source: a man aged 25 to 40 in good health and CMV-seronegative.

The chain is built from TRBV5-1 and TRBJ2-1; 9 bases align to TRBD2. V lost 6 bases, J lost 2 bases, and 9 bases stayed unmatched. CDR1 and CDR2 (germline): SGHRS, YFSETQ. The CDR3 consists of 16 residues. CDR3 region: CASTIGLAQPYNEQFF. CDR3 DNA: TGCGCCAGCACCATTGGACTAGCGCAACCCTACAATGAGCAGTTCTTC. Looking up the rest from reference TRBV5-1 and TRBJ2-1 gives the full variable domain: KAGVTQTPRYLIKTRGQQVTLSCSPISGHRSVSWYQQTPGQGLQFLFEYFSETQRNKGNFPGRFSGRQFSNSRSEMNVSTLELGDSALYLCASTIGLAQPYNEQFFGPGTRLTVL.

The chain is built from TRBV10-3 and TRBJ1-6; D might be TRBD1 (5 bases). Trimming shortened V by 4 bases and J by 6 bases, and 13 bases separated the two germline ends. CDR1 and CDR2 from the germline V gene are ENHRY and SYGVKD. The CDR3 has 15 residues. CDR3 bases: TGTGCCATCAGTGCGGGGACTGCTATTAATTCACCCCTCCACTTT. Translation gives CAISAGTAINSPLHF.

This clone was observed a handful of times. The CDR3 spells CASSGQGSSYEQYF. The CDR3 nucleotides read TGTGCCAGTAGTGGACAGGGAAGTTCCTACGAGCAGTACTTC. The chain employs TRBV19 and TRBJ2-7; 8 bases agree with TRBD1. V lost 5 bases and J lost 1; bases outside the gene matches: 4. This CDR3 has 14 amino acids. From germline, CDR1 is LNHDA and CDR2 SQIVND (reference sequence).

The rearrangement uses TRBV2 and TRBJ2-7, with TRBD1 matching over 8 bases. CDR3 length equals 14 residues. V dropped 5 bases and J dropped 5; count of bases not matched to a gene: 8. Germline V gene data show CDR1 as SNHLY and CDR2 as FYNNEI. The CDR3 loop reads CASSYVSGQDEQYF. Written as DNA, the CDR3 is TGTGCCAGCAGTTACGTGTCGGGACAGGACGAGCAGTACTTC.

J is TRBJ2-5 and V is TRBV7-3, with 14 bases that match TRBD2. The CDR3 spans 16 residues. V lost 5 bases and J lost 4; bases outside the gene matches: 6. Germline values: CDR1 SGHTA, CDR2 FQGTGA. The CDR3: CASSQRTSGGRETQYF. The CDR3 DNA is TGTGCCAGCAGCCAGCGGACTAGCGGGGGGAGAGAGACCCAGTACTTC.

The chain couples TRBV7-9 to TRBJ2-1; TRBD1 agrees at 8 bases. V shed 1 base and J 1 base; nucleotides not matched to a gene: 6. CDR3 length: 17 residues. Germline V lookup: CDR1 SEHNR, CDR2 FQNEAQ (reference sequence). Here the CDR3 reads CASSLGLRTGSYNEQFF. The CDR3 region has the DNA TGTGCCAGCAGCTTAGGTTTGCGGACAGGGTCCTACAATGAGCAGTTCTTC.

V gene TRBV29-1 combines with J gene TRBJ2-7, with D possibly being TRBD2 (5 bases). The CDR3 runs 12 residues. Germline lookup yields CDR1 SQVTM and CDR2 ANQGSEA. Trimming left V 4 bases short and J 2 bases short, with 9 bases between. Here the CDR3 DNA reads TGCAGCGTTGTCGGGGATACCTACGAGCAGTACTTC. Translating gives CSVVGDTYEQYF.

The chain recombines TRBV4-2 with TRBJ2-5; 13 nucleotides line up with TRBD2. The ends lost 4 bases at V and 4 bases at J; junction bases unmatched: 6. CDR3 size: 16 residues. Germline CDR1 reads LGHNA; CDR2 reads YNFKEQ. The CDR3 loop is CASSRRLAGGGETQYF. CDR3 in DNA: TGTGCCAGCAGCCGTCGACTAGCGGGGGGTGGAGAGACCCAGTACTTC.

The chain joins TRBV5-1 to TRBJ1-1; 7 bases are a match to TRBD1. The trim removed 2 bases at V and 3 bases at J, leaving 4 bases unmatched. The CDR3 is 14 residues long. Germline values: CDR1 SGHRS, CDR2 YFSETQ. This chain's CDR3 is CASSLQGTYTEAFF. The CDR3 DNA reads TGCGCCAGCAGCTTACAGGGGACTTACACTGAAGCTTTCTTT.

This clone was seen a single time. V gene TRBV30 combines with J gene TRBJ1-1; maybe TRBD1 (6 bases). Germline CDR1 is GTSNPN and CDR2 is SVGIG (reference sequence). The CDR3 runs to 12 residues. Trimming shortened V by 7 bases and J by 7 bases, and 16 bases separated the two germline ends. The CDR3 nucleotides are TGTGCCTCGAGGGGGGCAGGGGTTGAAGCTTTCTTT. This encodes CASRGAGVEAFF.

The gene calls are TRBV9 and TRBJ1-1, with D maybe TRBD1 (6 bases). The CDR3 spans 14 residues. Germline CDR1 SGDLS, CDR2 YYNGEE. V gave up 2 bases and J gave up 3 bases, with 11 bases separating them. The CDR3 region has the DNA TGTGCCAGCAGCGTTCAGGGGTCGGACACTGAAGCTTTCTTT. As protein: CASSVQGSDTEAFF.

CDR3 protein: CASRLAGGYEQYF. CDR3 sequence (DNA): TGTGCCAGCAGGCTAGCGGGAGGGTACGAGCAGTACTTC. The chain combines TRBV6-1 with TRBJ2-7; 12 bases are shared with TRBD2. Trimming removed 6 bases from V and 4 bases from J; junction bases left unmatched: 1. Germline V gene data show CDR1 as MNHNS and CDR2 as SASEGT. The CDR3 sequence is 13 residues long.

The chain carries TRBV5-1 and TRBJ2-2, with D maybe TRBD1 (5 bases). V was cut by 0 bases and J by 6 bases, with 6 bases left in between. Germline assignment: CDR1 SGHRS and CDR2 YFSETQ. CDR3 length: 13 amino acids. Here the CDR3 DNA reads TGCGCCAGCAGCTTGGAGGGGTCCGGGGAGCTGTTTTTT. Amino acids: CASSLEGSGELFF. The whole variable domain, remainder taken from reference TRBV5-1 and TRBJ2-2, is KAGVTQTPRYLIKTRGQQVTLSCSPISGHRSVSWYQQTPGQGLQFLFEYFSETQRNKGNFPGRFSGRQFSNSRSEMNVSTLELGDSALYLCASSLEGSGELFFGEGSRLTVL.

DNA of the CDR3: TGCGCCAGCAGCTACGGGACTTGGGACACAGATACGCAGTATTTT. Translated: CASSYGTWDTDTQYF. The chain links TRBV5-1 to TRBJ2-3, with D perhaps TRBD2 (6 bases). Trimming removed 3 bases from V and 2 bases from J, with 13 bases in between. The CDR3 is 15 amino acids. Germline CDR1 reads SGHRS; CDR2 reads YFSETQ. Complete variable domain (other parts from reference TRBV5-1 and TRBJ2-3): KAGVTQTPRYLIKTRGQQVTLSCSPISGHRSVSWYQQTPGQGLQFLFEYFSETQRNKGNFPGRFSGRQFSNSRSEMNVSTLELGDSALYLCASSYGTWDTDTQYFGPGTRLTVL.

The genes are TRBV11-2 and TRBJ1-3; D remains ambiguous. CDR3 length: 15 residues. Per the germline V gene, CDR1 is SGHAT and CDR2 is FQNNGV. Trimming shortened V by 5 bases and J by 0 bases, and 11 bases separated the two germline ends. The CDR3 region is CASSPARFSGNTIYF. DNA for the CDR3: TGTGCCAGCAGCCCCGCCCGGTTCTCTGGAAACACCATATATTTT.

In DNA form, the CDR3 reads TGTGCCAGCAGTCTCTTGACAGTCGGAAACACCATATATTTT. This encodes CASSLLTVGNTIYF. V is TRBV28 and J is TRBJ1-3; tentative D call: TRBD1 (5 bases). From germline, CDR1 is MDHEN and CDR2 SYDVKM. This CDR3 spans 14 amino acids. V was trimmed by 5 bases and J by 4 bases, leaving 12 bases between them.

This clone appeared a few times. This chain uses TRBV18 with TRBJ2-7; 7 bases line up with TRBD1. V gave up 4 bases and J gave up 6 bases; unmatched junction bases: 9. The CDR3 runs to 14 residues. Germline V gene lookup returns CDR1 KGHSH and CDR2 LQKENI. The CDR3 coding sequence is TGTGCCAGCTCACAAGGCGGACAGGATGCCGAGCAGTACTTC. The encoded protein is CASSQGGQDAEQYF.

This chain uses TRBV18 with TRBJ1-1, with TRBD1 identical over 10 bases. V gave up 4 bases and J gave up 3 bases; unmatched junction bases: 2. The CDR3 is 14 residues long. The germline gives CDR1 KGHSH, CDR2 LQKENI. In DNA form, the CDR3 reads TGTGCCAGCTCACTAGGACAGGGGGACACTGAAGCTTTCTTT. It codes for CASSLGQGDTEAFF.

V gene TRBV28 combines with J gene TRBJ1-6; a possible D gene is TRBD1 (6 bases). The CDR3 loop spans 14 amino acids. Looked up from germline, CDR1 is MDHEN and CDR2 is SYDVKM. The germline V and J ends were trimmed by 10 bases and 6 bases, with 16 bases remaining between them. The CDR3: CATRSTGPNSPLHF. DNA for the CDR3: TGTGCCACCAGGTCGACAGGCCCTAATTCACCCCTCCACTTT.

The table lists this clone with a few counts. The chain employs TRBV6-1 and TRBJ1-1; 7 bases are a match to TRBD1. The CDR3 contains 14 residues. Losses at the gene ends were 6 bases for V and 1 base for J; bases not matched to a gene: 5. Germline V gene lookup returns CDR1 MNHNS and CDR2 SASEGT. The CDR3 protein is CASSYRGGNTEAFF. The CDR3 DNA sequence: TGTGCCAGCAGCTACAGGGGCGGGAACACTGAAGCTTTCTTT.